This T cell receptor (beta chain) was documented in a study of blood T cells in healthy people across ages. Study results and limitations: Donors of long life had a larger count of naive CD4+ cells and greater diversity than aged donors.

On this clonotype itself: Its antigen is not known.

Ranging in age from roughly 6 to 100, the donors were healthy Caucasian individuals from Russia. Peripheral blood samples of 9 to 10 milliliters were drawn from each donor. A J-beta primer mix and a sample-barcoded 5' primer were used in a second PCR of about 7 to 12 cycles. TCRdb independently ran MiXCR on the 5' RACE reads; one entry per CDR3 protein. Among hundreds of thousands of distinct CDR3 sequences listed, around 43% were seen once. The sample taken for sequencing was blood. The clonotype originates from a man aged 80 or over in good health.

CDR3 in amino acids: CASSEVPGFYEQYF. CDR3 nucleotide sequence: TGTGCCAGCAGTGAAGTGCCGGGGTTCTACGAGCAGTACTTC. The chain is built from TRBV6-1 and TRBJ2-5; D perhaps matches TRBD2 (5 bases). The J call may be faulty, since TRBJ2-7 better matches the DNA end. The germline CDR1 and CDR2 sequences are MNHNS and SASEGT. The CDR3 runs 14 residues.